These 7 T cell receptor beta chains were all obtained from the same sample, sequenced in a study of blood T cell repertoires in COVID-19 (dated by TCRdb to about 2020). Libraries were prepared through the immunoSEQ multiplex PCR assay. The table comes from immuneACCESS by way of TCRdb, which keeps in-frame sequences with V and J called. Part of the clones is missing from these tables; in studies checked, under half for an unresolved V gene and the rest for unknown reasons. For this sample there are 250,000 or so clones; approximately 83% appear just once. The ten top clones hold about 3.6% of the sample. Sequenced: PBMCs or T cells enriched from blood (not recorded which). The source of these receptors is a middle-aged woman who had been exposed to COVID-19.

This clone was recorded a few times. The CDR3 DNA sequence: TGTGCCAGCAGCGTGGGGAGCATGAACACTGAAGCTTTCTTT. Translating it yields CASSVGSMNTEAFF. The J gene is TRBJ1-1, the V gene TRBV9; D remains unclear. Germline CDR1 SGDLS, CDR2 YYNGEE. V shed 2 bases and J shed 0 bases, with 8 bases lying between them. The CDR3 spans 14 residues.

The V call is TRBV10-3, the J call TRBJ2-7, with 12 bases identical to TRBD1. In germline, CDR1 is ENHRY, CDR2 SYGVKD. V shed 0 bases and J 7 bases; nucleotides not matched to a gene: 7. The CDR3 is 16 amino acids. CDR3 bases: TGTGCCATCAGTGAGTCGACGGGACAGGGGGCAAGGGAGCAGTACTTC. It specifies CAISESTGQGAREQYF.

The chain couples TRBV5-4 to TRBJ2-1; 7 bases are a match to TRBD2. The junction had 5 bases not matched to a gene; V was cut back by 0 bases and J by 5 bases. CDR3 length: 15 amino acids. CDR1 is SGHNT and CDR2 is YYREEE in the germline V gene (reference sequence). The DNA of the CDR3 is TGTGCCAGCAGCTTGGGGGGGGGTAGTAACAATGAGCAGTTCTTC. Amino acid sequence: CASSLGGGSNNEQFF.

This chain joins TRBV7-8 and TRBJ2-2; D perhaps matches TRBD1 (5 bases). The germline CDR1 and CDR2 sequences are SGHVS and FQNEAQ. The CDR3 sequence is 17 residues long. V lost 1 base and J 5 bases, leaving 17 bases between the germline ends. CDR3 residues: CASSLEIGRARTGELFF. As DNA, the CDR3 is TGTGCCAGCAGCTTAGAAATCGGCAGGGCGCGGACCGGGGAGCTGTTTTTT.

The chain uses TRBV5-3 and TRBJ1-4; TRBD1 agrees at 10 bases. TRBV5-3 is given ORF status, its function remaining uncertain. The CDR3 length is 21 residues. J was trimmed by 0 bases and V by 0 bases; bases with no gene match: 14. As DNA, the CDR3 is TGTGCCAGAAGCTTGGGAATTAGGACAGGGGGTATCCTCGCAACTAATGAAAAACTGTTTTTT. This translates into CARSLGIRTGGILATNEKLFF.

The chain has TRBV9 and TRBJ2-2; possibly TRBD2 for D (5 bases). V lost 0 bases to trimming and J lost 6 bases, with 12 bases between them. In germline, CDR1 is SGDLS, CDR2 YYNGEE. The length of the CDR3 is 15 residues. For the CDR3, the DNA is TGTGCCAGCAGCGTAGCTTTGAGGGCTGCCGGGGAGCTGTTTTTT. It specifies CASSVALRAAGELFF.

The rearrangement uses TRBV18 and TRBJ1-3; 11 nucleotides match TRBD1. Germline CDR1 and CDR2: KGHSH and LQKENI. This CDR3 spans 17 amino acids. The V segment lost 0 bases and the J segment 6 bases; nucleotides outside the gene matches: 7. The CDR3 loop reads CASSPPSGTGGANTIYF. The DNA for the CDR3 is TGTGCCAGCTCACCACCATCCGGGACAGGGGGTGCAAACACCATATATTTT.